This section outlines one T cell receptor (beta chain) sequence together with its context. The data were obtained in a study of shared clonotypes between healthy human individuals. Recent vaccinations or acute infections were absent in the healthy HIV-negative adult donors. This CDR3 has 15 amino acids. Trimming shortened V by 6 bases and J by 3 bases, and 15 bases separated the two germline ends. Germline V gene lookup returns CDR1 MNHNS and CDR2 SASEGT. Sequenced by immunoSEQ multiplex PCR; TCRdb stores in-frame clones only, minus some. Altogether around 320,000 clones are present, around 87% being singletons, with the ten largest covering roughly 15%.

The sample taken for sequencing was memory CD8+ T cells sorted from blood. Subset meaning: CD45RO+ cells pooled with CCR7-negative TemRA cells. This rearrangement joins TRBV6-1 to TRBJ1-5; D not certain. This TCR derives from a man between 18 and 35 years old in good health. The CDR3 DNA sequence: TGTGCCAGCAGAGTCGTGTGGGAAAACAATCAGCCCCAGCATTTT. This gives the protein CASRVVWENNQPQHF.